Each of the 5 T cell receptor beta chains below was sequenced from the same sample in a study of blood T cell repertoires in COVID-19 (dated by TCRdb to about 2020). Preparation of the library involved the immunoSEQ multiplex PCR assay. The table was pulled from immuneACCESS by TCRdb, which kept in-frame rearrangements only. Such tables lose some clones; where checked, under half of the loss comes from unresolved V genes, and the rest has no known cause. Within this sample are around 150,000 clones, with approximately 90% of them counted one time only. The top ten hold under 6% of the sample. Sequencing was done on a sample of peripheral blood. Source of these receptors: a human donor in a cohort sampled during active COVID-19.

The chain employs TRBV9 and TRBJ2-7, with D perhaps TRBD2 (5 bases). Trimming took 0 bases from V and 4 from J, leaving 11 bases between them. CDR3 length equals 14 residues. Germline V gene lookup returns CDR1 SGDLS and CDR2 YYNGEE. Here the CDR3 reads CASSVGSRDYEQYF. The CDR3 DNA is TGTGCCAGCAGCGTAGGGAGTCGGGATTACGAGCAGTACTTC.

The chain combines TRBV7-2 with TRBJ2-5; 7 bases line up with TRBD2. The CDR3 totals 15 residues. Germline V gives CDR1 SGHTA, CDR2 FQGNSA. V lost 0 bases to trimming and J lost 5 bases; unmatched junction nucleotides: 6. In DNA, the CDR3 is TGTGCCAGCAGCTTAGCCGGGACTACCGTGGAGACCCAGTACTTC. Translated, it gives CASSLAGTTVETQYF.

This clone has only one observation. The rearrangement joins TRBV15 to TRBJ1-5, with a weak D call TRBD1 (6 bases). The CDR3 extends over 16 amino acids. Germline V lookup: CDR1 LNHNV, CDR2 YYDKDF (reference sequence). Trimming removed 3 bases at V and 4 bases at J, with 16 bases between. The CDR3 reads CATSRVTTGPNQPQHF. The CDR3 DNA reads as TGTGCCACCAGCAGGGTCACGACAGGACCAAATCAGCCCCAGCATTTT.

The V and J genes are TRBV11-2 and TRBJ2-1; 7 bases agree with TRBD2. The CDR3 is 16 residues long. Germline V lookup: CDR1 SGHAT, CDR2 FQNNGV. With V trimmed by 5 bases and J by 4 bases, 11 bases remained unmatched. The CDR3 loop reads CASSPRGSGVYNEQFF. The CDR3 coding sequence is TGTGCCAGCAGCCCCCGAGGAAGCGGGGTGTACAATGAGCAGTTCTTC. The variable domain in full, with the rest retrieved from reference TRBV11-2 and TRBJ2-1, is EAGVAQSPRYKIIEKRQSVAFWCNPISGHATLYWYQQILGQGPKLLIQFQNNGVVDDSQLPKDRFSAERLKGVDSTLKIQPAKLEDSAVYLCASSPRGSGVYNEQFFGPGTRLTVL.

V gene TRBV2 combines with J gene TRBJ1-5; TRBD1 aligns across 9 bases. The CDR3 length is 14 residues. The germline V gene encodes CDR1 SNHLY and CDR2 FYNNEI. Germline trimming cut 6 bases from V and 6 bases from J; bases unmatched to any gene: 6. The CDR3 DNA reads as TGTGCCAGCAGCGAGGGACAGGGAGCTCAGCCCCAGCATTTT. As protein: CASSEGQGAQPQHF. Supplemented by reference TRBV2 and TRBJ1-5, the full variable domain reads EPEVTQTPSHQVTQMGQEVILRCVPISNHLYFYWYRQILGQKVEFLVSFYNNEISEKSEIFDDQFSVERPDGSNFTLKIRSTKLEDSAMYFCASSEGQGAQPQHFGDGTRLSIL.